The present T cell receptor beta chain was sequenced within a study of shared clonotypes between healthy human individuals. Some 27,000 T cell genomes, or approximately 190 ng DNA, went into the sorted-subset replicate PCRs. Produced via immunoSEQ multiplex PCR; TCRdb's table is partial and in-frame only. This table has about 2.1 million clones, approximately 92% appearing once. In the naive CD8 group, cells lacked CD45RO and were positively selected for CCR7, so terminally differentiated effector memory CD45RA+ cells were left out. The study, taken as a whole, reports: Sorted-subset sequencing was shown by rarefaction to be incomplete despite large depth.

The germline CDR1 and CDR2 sequences are SGHRS and YFSETQ. CDR3 size: 15 residues. V lost 2 bases and J 2 bases, leaving 12 bases between the germline ends. Remarks on this clone: Its antigen is currently unknown.

The chain uses TRBV5-1 and TRBJ2-3; TRBD2 is a possible D gene (5 bases). The sample comprised naive CD8+ T cells from PBMCs. The sequence came from a man younger than 30 in good health. Some clones in this sample may be carry-over from other donors' samples. The CDR3 region has the DNA TGCGCCAGCAGCTTTTTTGGGAGCGCCACAGATACGCAGTATTTT. This gives the protein CASSFFGSATDTQYF.